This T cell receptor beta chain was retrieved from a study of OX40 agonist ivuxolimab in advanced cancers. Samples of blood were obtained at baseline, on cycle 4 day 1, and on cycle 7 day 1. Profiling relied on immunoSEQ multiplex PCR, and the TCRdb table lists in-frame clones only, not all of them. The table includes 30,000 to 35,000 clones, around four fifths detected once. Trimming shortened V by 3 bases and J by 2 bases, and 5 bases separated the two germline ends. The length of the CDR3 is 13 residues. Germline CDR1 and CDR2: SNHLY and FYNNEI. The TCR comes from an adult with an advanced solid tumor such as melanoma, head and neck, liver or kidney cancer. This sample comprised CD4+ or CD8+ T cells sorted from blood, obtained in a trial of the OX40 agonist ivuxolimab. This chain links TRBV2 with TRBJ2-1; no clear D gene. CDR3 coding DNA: TGTGCCAGCAGTGACCTAGCCTACAATGAGCAGTTCTTC. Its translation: CASSDLAYNEQFF.